The source of this TCR beta chain is a study of blood T cells in healthy people across ages. With a J-beta primer mix and a sample-barcoded 5' primer, a second PCR ran about 6 to 11 cycles. A tag from a template-switch adaptor with 12 random nucleotides marked each cDNA molecule. TCRdb re-called the 5' RACE reads with MiXCR, one entry per CDR3 protein. The data contain about 2 million distinct CDR3 sequences, about 49% of them singletons. The CDR3 sequence is 15 residues long. In germline, CDR1 is SGHTA, CDR2 FQGNSA. V was pared by 0 bases and J by 6 bases, with 14 bases between. Donation came from healthy Caucasian individuals in Russia who were aged 6 to 90.

The rearrangement joins TRBV7-2 to TRBJ1-2; no definite D call. The source material was blood. The sequence was obtained from a woman in her thirties or forties in good health. CDR3 nucleotide sequence: TGTGCCAGCAGCTTAGCCAGAGGTTACGGGGATGGCTACACCTTC. Translating it yields CASSLARGYGDGYTF. The complete variable domain, with remaining parts taken from reference TRBV7-2 and TRBJ1-2, reads GAGVSQSPSNKVTEKGKDVELRCDPISGHTALYWYRQSLGQGLEFLIYFQGNSAPDKSGLPSDRFSAERTGGSVSTLTIQRTQQEDSAVYLCASSLARGYGDGYTFGSGTRLTVV.